The clone carrying this TCR beta chain was counted many times. Antigen: not known. Blood mononuclear cells were expanded for 3 days using either OKT3 anti-CD3 antibody or CD3/CD28 beads. This record belongs to a study of beta chain bispecific antibodies for T cell cancers. Study-wide context: The leukemia lines expressed TRBV12-3 (Jurkat) and TRBV5-5 (HPB-ALL).

Germline CDR1 MGHRA, CDR2 YSYEKL. The V end lost 1 base, the J end lost 1 base, and 7 bases lay between the germline ends. This CDR3 is 14 amino acids long. TCRdb processed the 5' RACE reads anew with MiXCR; each CDR3 protein has one entry. The sample holds roughly 15,000 distinct CDR3 sequences, roughly 1.9% seen once. The study, taken as a whole, reports: TRBV5-6, highly similar to TRBV5-5, is cross-recognized by anti-TRBV5-5 antibody. Normal T cells contributed less of the targeted TRBV signal than the leukemia cells did.

The origin of this receptor is a human donor in good health. Some clones in this sample may be carry-over from other donors' samples. Sequenced sample: healthy donor T cells cultured with leukemia cells. This chain connects TRBV4-1 to TRBJ1-1, with no clear D. The CDR3 spells CASSQGRSNTEAFF. The DNA of the CDR3 is TGCGCCAGCAGCCAAGGGCGGTCGAACACTGAAGCTTTCTTT.